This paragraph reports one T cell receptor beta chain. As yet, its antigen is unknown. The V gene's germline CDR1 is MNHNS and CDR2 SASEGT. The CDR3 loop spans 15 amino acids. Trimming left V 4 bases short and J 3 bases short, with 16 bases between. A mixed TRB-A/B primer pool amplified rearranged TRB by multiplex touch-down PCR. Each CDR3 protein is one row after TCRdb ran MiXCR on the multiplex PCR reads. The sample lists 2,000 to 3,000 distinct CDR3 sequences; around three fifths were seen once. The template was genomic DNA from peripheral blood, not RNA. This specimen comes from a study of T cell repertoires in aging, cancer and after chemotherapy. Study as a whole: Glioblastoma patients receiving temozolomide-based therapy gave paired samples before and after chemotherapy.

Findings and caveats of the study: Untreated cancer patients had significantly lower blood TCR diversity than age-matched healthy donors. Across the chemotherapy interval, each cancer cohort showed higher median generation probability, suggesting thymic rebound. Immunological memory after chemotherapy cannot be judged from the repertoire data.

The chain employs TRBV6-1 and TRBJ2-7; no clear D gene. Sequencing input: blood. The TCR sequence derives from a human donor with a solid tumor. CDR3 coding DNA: TGTGCCAGCAGTGCCCTGGACGGATGGATCTACGAGCAGTACTTC. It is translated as CASSALDGWIYEQYF.